This T cell receptor (beta chain) was observed in a study of human T cells and chemical hapten exposure. Time point: patch test 1, 2 weeks after DPC sensitization. Treatment defined: therapeutic diphenylcyclopropenone sensitization with weekly scalp DPC. TCRdb re-derived calls from the RACE reads in MiXCR, one entry per CDR3 protein. The sample has some 80,000 distinct CDR3 sequences, roughly 10% seen once. The CDR3 is 14 residues long. The germline CDR1 and CDR2 sequences are SGHTA and FQGNSA. Unmatched junction bases numbered 3, after V lost 5 bases and J lost 5 bases. The starting material was whole blood, obtained in connection with sensitization to the hapten diphenylcyclopropenone (DPC). The V and J genes are TRBV7-2 and TRBJ2-2; TRBD1 aligns across 9 bases. The source of this sequence is a woman aged 50 to 60 with alopecia areata. Some clones in this sample may be carry-over from other donors' samples. The CDR3 nucleotides read TGTGCCAGCAGCCCAGACAGGGGGACCGGGGAGCTGTTTTTT. Translating it yields CASSPDRGTGELFF.